This TCR beta chain was sequenced during a study of somatic mutations in cytotoxic T cells in rheumatoid arthritis. About the study: Nearly 100% purity was obtained when some V beta antibody-stained T-cell populations were flow-sorted; these included V beta1+ cells sequenced for TCRB. The study, taken as a whole, reports: Exceedance of 20% of CD8+ cells by the largest CD8+ clone occurred in about an eighth of the roughly 65 patients. CD8+ T-cell clonality showed no significant difference between rheumatoid arthritis patients and age-matched healthy controls.

J lost 4 bases, V lost 4 bases, and 13 bases had no gene match. Looked up from germline, CDR1 is MGHRA and CDR2 is YSYEKL. This CDR3 is built from 17 residues. This clone was recorded only once. Its antigen is not known. Clones were read by immunoSEQ multiplex PCR, and TCRdb kept only the in-frame ones, dropping some. In the table there are roughly 9,800 clones, 75% to 95% of which are singletons. The chain couples TRBV4-1 to TRBJ2-1; 7 positions agree with TRBD2. This receptor was identified in a woman aged 18-35 years with rheumatoid arthritis. Sequences were obtained from CD8+ T cells sorted from blood. The CDR3 here is CASSPDDPSGEYNEQFF. CDR3 sequence (DNA): TGCGCCAGCAGCCCAGACGACCCCAGCGGGGAATACAATGAGCAGTTCTTC.